This T cell receptor (beta chain) originates from a study of shared clonotypes between healthy human individuals. Points from the study as a whole: Naive CD4 clonotypes were shared across several donors at roughly 5.3%.

Between the trimmed V and J ends, which lost 2 bases and 8 bases, there was a span of 9 bases. CDR1 and CDR2 (germline): MDHEN, SYDVKM. The CDR3 loop spans 12 amino acids. In its sample, this clone was seen once. Its specificity is unknown. Running of the assay took place at deep level. Authors' analysis steps: ImmunoSEQ only sent back junction sequences with no quality scores, so filtering was done differently. Sequencing used immunoSEQ multiplex PCR; TCRdb keeps in-frame clones, though not all of them. Clonal size and the V and J genes are those of that table, whereas D and trimming came from the DNA. In the table there are about 2.4 million clones, 80% to 95% of which are singletons.

The material sequenced was naive CD4+ T cells from PBMCs. The subset: CD45RA+ positively selected. This clonotype was obtained from a man aged 18 to 35 in good health. Some clones in this sample may be carry-over from other donors' samples. This chain joins TRBV28 and TRBJ1-2, with no clear D. CDR3 DNA: TGTGCCAGCAGTTTAAACCCCCGGGGCTACACCTTC. It yields the protein CASSLNPRGYTF.